This T cell receptor beta chain was obtained from a study of beta chain features in type 1 diabetes. Concerning this clone: Its antigen is unidentified.

The whole isolated RNA underwent reverse transcription, so sequencing captured expressed TCRB transcripts. Some clones are missing from TCRdb's copy, which holds only in-frame ones; the method was immunoSEQ multiplex PCR. In the table there are around 360,000 clones, 10% to 15% of which are singletons. In all sorted populations, purity surpassed 95%. Between the trimmed V and J ends, which lost 6 bases and 2 bases, there was a span of 14 bases. The germline V gene has CDR1 SGHTA and CDR2 FQGTGA. The CDR3 contains 15 residues. The study, taken as a whole, reports: Whether TCRB rearrangement is influenced by HLA type went unresolved here. All four CD4+ subsets of Type 1 diabetes patients contained TCRB CDR3s that were moderately but significantly shorter.

J is TRBJ2-1 and V is TRBV7-3; D is possibly TRBD2 (6 bases). Sequencing was done on a sample of naive CD4+ T cells from blood. The clonotype originates from a woman between 18 and 29 years old with type 1 diabetes. For the CDR3, the DNA is TGTGCCAGCAGTTCTTGGGCTAGCGCCTACAATGAGCAGTTCTTC. Amino acids: CASSSWASAYNEQFF. Based on the CDR3 plus reference TRBV7-3 and TRBJ2-1, the full variable domain is GAGVSQTPSNKVTEKGKYVELRCDPISGHTALYWYRQSLGQGPEFLIYFQGTGAADDSGLPNDRFFAVRPEGSVSTLKIQRTERGDSAVYLCASSSWASAYNEQFFGPGTRLTVL.